The rows below give T cell receptor beta chains drawn from one sample of a study of blood T cell repertoires in COVID-19. Sequencing used immunoSEQ multiplex PCR; TCRdb keeps in-frame clones, though not all of them. The data contain roughly 68,000 clones, roughly nine tenths of them seen just once; the ten biggest clones take up around 7%. The sequenced sample was peripheral blood. All receptors derive from a man aged 40-50 years with COVID-19, enrolled during active disease. Each CDR3 is given with its conserved first and last residue. The order of the fields is D gene, CDR3 length, clone size, V gene, J gene, CDR3 protein, CDR3 DNA. The D gene is left open where the match is weak. Clone sizes are given selectively: once, few, many, or a class where the clone is expanded.

d_call: NA; cdr3_length: 14; clone_size: once; v_call: TRBV27; j_call: TRBJ2-2; cdr3_aa: CASKGRVNTGELFF; cdr3_nt: TGTGCCAGCAAAGGCAGGGTGAACACCGGGGAGCTGTTTTTT
d_call: NA; cdr3_length: 14; clone_size: NA; v_call: TRBV11-1; j_call: TRBJ1-1; cdr3_aa: CASSLNGVNSEAFF; cdr3_nt: TGTGCCAGCAGCCTTAATGGTGTGAACAGTGAAGCTTTCTTT
d_call: NA; cdr3_length: 14; clone_size: NA; v_call: TRBV6-5; j_call: TRBJ1-2; cdr3_aa: CASSYDDRNYGYTF; cdr3_nt: TGTGCCAGCAGTTACGACGACAGAAACTATGGCTACACCTTC
d_call: TRBD1; cdr3_length: 14; clone_size: NA; v_call: TRBV5-1; j_call: TRBJ2-5; cdr3_aa: CASSRDRGRETQYF; cdr3_nt: TGCGCCAGCAGCCGGGACAGGGGGCGTGAGACCCAGTACTTC
d_call: NA; cdr3_length: 13; clone_size: NA; v_call: TRBV7-9; j_call: TRBJ1-2; cdr3_aa: CASSPNTGGGYTF; cdr3_nt: TGTGCCAGCAGCCCGAATACGGGAGGTGGCTACACCTTC
d_call: TRBD1; cdr3_length: 13; clone_size: NA; v_call: TRBV12-3/TRBV12-4; j_call: TRBJ1-2; cdr3_aa: CASSRDREMGYTF; cdr3_nt: TGTGCCAGCAGTCGGGACAGGGAGATGGGCTACACCTTC
d_call: NA; cdr3_length: 13; clone_size: once; v_call: TRBV11-2; j_call: TRBJ1-1; cdr3_aa: CASSYLRTAEAFF; cdr3_nt: TGTGCCAGCAGTTATCTAAGGACAGCTGAAGCTTTCTTT
d_call: NA; cdr3_length: 16; clone_size: NA; v_call: TRBV5-1; j_call: TRBJ1-4; cdr3_aa: CASSLAGPGLNEKLFF; cdr3_nt: TGCGCCAGCAGCTTGGCCGGGCCAGGGCTTAATGAAAAACTGTTTTTT
d_call: TRBD1; cdr3_length: 13; clone_size: NA; v_call: TRBV5-1; j_call: TRBJ1-1; cdr3_aa: CASSSEGAGRAFF; cdr3_nt: TGCGCCAGCAGCTCTGAGGGGGCAGGGAGAGCTTTCTTT
d_call: TRBD2; cdr3_length: 15; clone_size: once; v_call: TRBV10-3; j_call: TRBJ2-2; cdr3_aa: CASRPAGGNTGELFF; cdr3_nt: TGTGCCTCAAGACCAGCGGGGGGGAACACCGGGGAGCTGTTTTTT
d_call: NA; cdr3_length: 14; clone_size: NA; v_call: TRBV5-1; j_call: TRBJ2-1; cdr3_aa: CASSIGQPVDEQFF; cdr3_nt: TGCGCCAGCAGTATAGGACAGCCGGTAGACGAGCAGTTCTTC
d_call: TRBD1; cdr3_length: 16; clone_size: NA; v_call: TRBV6-5; j_call: TRBJ1-1; cdr3_aa: CASSYPPRGNRTEAFF; cdr3_nt: TGTGCCAGCAGTTACCCCCCCAGGGGGAATCGGACAGAAGCTTTCTTT
d_call: TRBD2; cdr3_length: 19; clone_size: NA; v_call: TRBV11-2; j_call: TRBJ2-1; cdr3_aa: CASSPLWTSGKSFYNEQFF; cdr3_nt: TGTGCCAGCAGCCCCCTTTGGACTAGCGGAAAATCCTTCTACAATGAGCAGTTCTTC
d_call: NA; cdr3_length: 14; clone_size: NA; v_call: TRBV7-2; j_call: TRBJ2-7; cdr3_aa: CASSLGFEVSEQYF; cdr3_nt: TGTGCCAGCAGCTTAGGTTTCGAGGTCAGCGAGCAGTACTTC
d_call: TRBD2; cdr3_length: 14; clone_size: NA; v_call: TRBV28; j_call: TRBJ2-2; cdr3_aa: CASSWRGGFGELFF; cdr3_nt: TGTGCCAGCAGTTGGAGGGGAGGGTTTGGGGAGCTGTTTTTT
d_call: TRBD2; cdr3_length: 15; clone_size: NA; v_call: TRBV6-1; j_call: TRBJ2-5; cdr3_aa: CASSEMAGGRETQYF; cdr3_nt: TGTGCCAGCAGTGAGATGGCGGGGGGGAGGGAGACCCAGTACTTC
d_call: TRBD1; cdr3_length: 17; clone_size: NA; v_call: TRBV7-9; j_call: TRBJ2-1; cdr3_aa: CASSLDGTGRGGNEQFF; cdr3_nt: TGTGCCAGCAGCTTAGACGGGACAGGGCGAGGAGGCAATGAGCAGTTCTTC
d_call: NA; cdr3_length: 16; clone_size: NA; v_call: TRBV4-1; j_call: TRBJ2-2; cdr3_aa: CASSQALGQSPGELFF; cdr3_nt: TGCGCCAGCAGCCAAGCCCTTGGACAGTCACCCGGGGAGCTGTTTTTT
d_call: NA; cdr3_length: 13; clone_size: NA; v_call: TRBV30; j_call: TRBJ2-2; cdr3_aa: CAWNSGRFGELFF; cdr3_nt: TGTGCCTGGAACTCGGGTCGGTTCGGGGAGCTGTTTTTT
d_call: NA; cdr3_length: 14; clone_size: NA; v_call: TRBV7-9; j_call: TRBJ1-4; cdr3_aa: CASSSSGDGEKLFF; cdr3_nt: TGTGCCAGCAGCTCCTCGGGAGATGGTGAAAAACTGTTTTTT
d_call: NA; cdr3_length: 14; clone_size: NA; v_call: TRBV7-9; j_call: TRBJ2-5; cdr3_aa: CASSLGTGQETQYF; cdr3_nt: TGTGCCAGCAGCTTAGGAACAGGCCAAGAGACCCAGTACTTC
d_call: NA; cdr3_length: 17; clone_size: NA; v_call: TRBV21-1; j_call: TRBJ1-2; cdr3_aa: CASSNHRDRGPSYGYTF; cdr3_nt: TGTGCCAGCAGCAATCATAGGGACAGGGGGCCTAGTTATGGCTACACCTTC
d_call: TRBD2; cdr3_length: 16; clone_size: NA; v_call: TRBV5-4; j_call: TRBJ2-2; cdr3_aa: CASSLSSGVNTGELFF; cdr3_nt: TGTGCCAGCAGCTTATCTAGCGGTGTGAACACCGGGGAGCTGTTTTTT
d_call: NA; cdr3_length: 13; clone_size: NA; v_call: TRBV4-1; j_call: TRBJ2-5; cdr3_aa: CASSRGGVETQYF; cdr3_nt: TGCGCCAGCAGCCGGGGGGGCGTTGAGACCCAGTACTTC
d_call: NA; cdr3_length: 15; clone_size: NA; v_call: TRBV9; j_call: TRBJ2-1; cdr3_aa: CASSPQLAAYNEQFF; cdr3_nt: TGTGCCAGCAGCCCCCAATTGGCCGCATACAATGAGCAGTTCTTC
d_call: NA; cdr3_length: 13; clone_size: NA; v_call: TRBV6-5; j_call: TRBJ2-3; cdr3_aa: CASSYREAYTQYF; cdr3_nt: TGTGCCAGCAGTTACAGGGAGGCCTATACGCAGTATTTT
d_call: NA; cdr3_length: 14; clone_size: once; v_call: TRBV27; j_call: TRBJ1-2; cdr3_aa: CASSLGPSQGPYTF; cdr3_nt: TGTGCCAGCAGTTTGGGCCCCTCCCAGGGGCCTTACACCTTC
d_call: TRBD2; cdr3_length: 16; clone_size: NA; v_call: TRBV6-6; j_call: TRBJ2-1; cdr3_aa: CASSSRGGSGQSEQFF; cdr3_nt: TGTGCCAGCAGTTCACGGGGAGGGTCGGGTCAGAGTGAGCAGTTCTTC
d_call: NA; cdr3_length: 15; clone_size: NA; v_call: TRBV6-5; j_call: TRBJ2-7; cdr3_aa: CASRKRPHGGYEQYF; cdr3_nt: TGTGCCAGCAGGAAGCGCCCCCACGGAGGCTACGAGCAGTACTTC